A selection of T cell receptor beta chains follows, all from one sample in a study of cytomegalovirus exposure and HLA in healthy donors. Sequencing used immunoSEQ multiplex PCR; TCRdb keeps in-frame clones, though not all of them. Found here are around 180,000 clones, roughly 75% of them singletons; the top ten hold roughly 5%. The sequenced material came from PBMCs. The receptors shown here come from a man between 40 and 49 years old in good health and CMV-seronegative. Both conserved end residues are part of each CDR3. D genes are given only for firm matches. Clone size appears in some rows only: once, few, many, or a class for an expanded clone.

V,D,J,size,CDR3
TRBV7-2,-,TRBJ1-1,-,CASSLGSGTEAFF
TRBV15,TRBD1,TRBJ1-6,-,CATARPGQGNSPLHF
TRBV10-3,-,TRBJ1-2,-,CAISEGQNYGYTF
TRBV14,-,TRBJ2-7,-,CASSQDWGDPSYEQYF
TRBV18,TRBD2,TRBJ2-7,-,CASSPWTSGVPYEQYF
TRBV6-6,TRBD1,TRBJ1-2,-,CASSANQGVYGYTF
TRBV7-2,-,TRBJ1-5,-,CASSITGTQPQHF
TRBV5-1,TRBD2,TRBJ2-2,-,CASSFRTSPNTGELFF
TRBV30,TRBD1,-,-,CAWTYRGHEQYF
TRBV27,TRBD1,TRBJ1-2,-,CASSTTWDSNYGYTF
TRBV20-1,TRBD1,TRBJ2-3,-,CSADRGDTQYF
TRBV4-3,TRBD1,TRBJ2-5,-,CASSQEYGTGQETQYF
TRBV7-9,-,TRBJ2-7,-,CASSLVAGTGINEQYF
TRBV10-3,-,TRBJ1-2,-,CAISDPDTSYGYTF
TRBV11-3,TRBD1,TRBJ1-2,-,CASSLMDRVNYGYTF
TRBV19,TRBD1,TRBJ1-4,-,CASNTDRGNEKLFF
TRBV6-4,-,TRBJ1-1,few,CASSDLGGEAFF
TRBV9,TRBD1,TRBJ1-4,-,CASSAGQGAYEKLFF
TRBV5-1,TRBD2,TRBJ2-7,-,CASSPYGGLSYEQYF
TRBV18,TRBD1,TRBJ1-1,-,CASSTAVVNRGTEAFF
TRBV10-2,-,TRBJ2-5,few,CASSESLQSGETQYF
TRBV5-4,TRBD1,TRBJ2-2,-,CASRPGTGGTGELFF